These 16 T cell receptor beta chains share one sample of origin, sequenced in a study of blood T cell repertoires in COVID-19 (dated by TCRdb to 2020 to 2021). The library was generated by the immunoSEQ multiplex PCR assay. TCRdb retrieved this table from immuneACCESS and kept in-frame rearrangements only. Not all clones are present; in checked studies, unresolved V genes account for under half, and no reason is known for the remainder. Here the sample has roughly 250,000 clones; about four fifths occur a single time. Of the sample, 2.5% to 3% falls within the top ten clones. Sequences were obtained from peripheral blood. The receptors here all came from a woman aged 55-70 years with active or convalescent COVID-19.

This clone came up once. The V gene is TRBV7-2, the J gene TRBJ1-5, with a weak D call TRBD1 (5 bases). The V end was cut by 5 bases, the J end by 9 bases, with 20 bases between. This CDR3 is 15 amino acids long. Germline assignment: CDR1 SGHTA and CDR2 FQGNSA. In DNA, the CDR3 is TGTGCCAGCAGCGTGAATAGGGGAGGGGTGTGGCCCCAGCATTTT. Its translation: CASSVNRGGVWPQHF.

V usage is TRBV4-1 and J usage is TRBJ2-7; TRBD1 is a possible D gene (6 bases). The CDR3 length is 15 residues. V shed 3 bases and J shed 1 base, with 13 bases lying between them. Germline-derived CDR1 and CDR2 are MGHRA and YSYEKL. For the CDR3, the DNA is TGCGCCAGCAGCCAGGCCCAAGGACAGTCCTACGAGCAGTACTTC. This codes for CASSQAQGQSYEQYF.

V and J are TRBV5-4 and TRBJ1-2; D uncertain. Between the trimmed V and J ends, which lost 0 bases and 2 bases, there was a span of 11 bases. Germline-derived CDR1 and CDR2 are SGHNT and YYREEE (reference sequence). This CDR3 comprises 15 residues. The DNA for the CDR3 is TGTGCCAGCAGCTTGGAAAGCGGACCAAACTATGGCTACACCTTC. Protein: CASSLESGPNYGYTF.

In its sample, this clone was seen once. This chain connects TRBV5-1 to TRBJ2-5, with 7 nucleotides matching TRBD1. V gave up 2 bases and J gave up 0 bases; unmatched junction bases: 10. CDR1 SGHRS and CDR2 YFSETQ come from the germline V gene. The CDR3 runs to 17 residues. The CDR3 nucleotides read TGCGCCAGCAGCTTTCAACCCGGGACAGCCAACCAAGAGACCCAGTACTTC. As protein: CASSFQPGTANQETQYF.

V is TRBV30 and J is TRBJ1-2, with 10 bases that match TRBD1. CDR3 length equals 14 residues. Germline V lookup: CDR1 GTSNPN, CDR2 SVGIG (reference sequence). V trimming: 3 bases; J trimming: 8 bases; junction bases outside the gene matches: 9. CDR3 protein: CAWRAGDRGRGYTF. CDR3 nucleotides: TGTGCCTGGAGAGCGGGGGACAGGGGAAGAGGCTACACCTTC.

The chain employs TRBV6-5 and TRBJ2-7; TRBD1 aligns across 8 bases. The V gene's germline CDR1 is MNHEY and CDR2 SVGAGI. CDR3 length: 15 residues. V lost 6 bases, J lost 2 bases, and 9 bases stayed unmatched. Written as DNA, the CDR3 is TGTGCCAGCAGCCCGACGCCGACAGGGGCCTACGAGCAGTACTTC. Its translation is CASSPTPTGAYEQYF.

CDR3 amino acids: CASSADRGSQETQYF. The DNA of the CDR3 is TGTGCCAGCAGTGCGGACAGGGGGAGCCAAGAGACCCAGTACTTC. This chain uses TRBV2 with TRBJ2-5; 10 nucleotides agree with TRBD1. Per germline, CDR1 SNHLY and CDR2 FYNNEI. V gave up 4 bases and J gave up 1 base; unmatched junction bases: 3. The CDR3 has 15 amino acids. Based on the CDR3 plus reference TRBV2 and TRBJ2-5, the full variable domain is EPEVTQTPSHQVTQMGQEVILRCVPISNHLYFYWYRQILGQKVEFLVSFYNNEISEKSEIFDDQFSVERPDGSNFTLKIRSTKLEDSAMYFCASSADRGSQETQYFGPGTRLLVL.

This clone has only a few counts. The chain links TRBV11-2 to TRBJ2-7, with 8 bases lining up with TRBD1. The germline CDR1 and CDR2 sequences are SGHAT and FQNNGV. V gave up 5 bases and J gave up 6 bases; unmatched junction bases: 9. This CDR3 region has 14 residues. CDR3 in amino acids: CASSPGQGWGEQYF. The CDR3 nucleotides read TGTGCCAGCAGCCCAGGACAGGGTTGGGGCGAGCAGTACTTC.

The chain couples TRBV7-6 to TRBJ1-3; D uncertain. Germline V gene sequence: CDR1 SGHVS, CDR2 FNYEAQ. The CDR3 has 17 residues. The V gene lost 1 base and the J gene lost 0 bases, with 13 bases spanning the gap. CDR3 residues: CASSLEVARFSGNTIYF. In nucleotides, the CDR3 is TGTGCCAGCAGCTTAGAGGTCGCCAGGTTCTCTGGAAACACCATATATTTT.

J is TRBJ2-7 and V is TRBV7-6; the match to TRBD1 covers 9 bases. Looked up from germline, CDR1 is SGHVS and CDR2 is FNYEAQ. The trim removed 5 bases at V and 2 bases at J, leaving 4 bases unmatched. CDR3 size: 14 residues. CDR3 sequence: CASSLDRGPYEQYF. The DNA for the CDR3 is TGTGCCAGCAGCCTGGACAGGGGACCCTACGAGCAGTACTTC.

The chain couples TRBV6-6 to TRBJ2-7; D is unresolved. This CDR3 is built from 11 residues. Germline lookup yields CDR1 MNHNY and CDR2 SVGAGI (reference sequence). The V and J ends lost 6 bases and 6 bases respectively, with 9 bases between them. CDR3 coding DNA: TGTGCCAGCAGGCACACCAGCGAGCAGTACTTC. It specifies CASRHTSEQYF.

The V and J genes are TRBV11-1 and TRBJ2-5, with 7 bases aligning to TRBD1. V dropped 5 bases and J dropped 1; count of bases not matched to a gene: 4. Germline assignment: CDR1 SGHAT and CDR2 FQDESV (reference sequence). The CDR3 is made up of 14 amino acids. The DNA of the CDR3 is TGTGCCAGCAGCCCTGGGACAGCCCAAGAGACCCAGTACTTC. Translated: CASSPGTAQETQYF.

The genes are TRBV9 and TRBJ2-2, with 8 bases aligning to TRBD1. The V gene end was trimmed by 2 bases and the J gene end by 2 bases; junction bases not matched to a gene: 2. The CDR3 has 15 amino acids. In germline, CDR1 is SGDLS, CDR2 YYNGEE. This CDR3 reads CASSVGTGNTGELFF. In DNA, the CDR3 is TGTGCCAGCAGCGTTGGGACAGGTAACACCGGGGAGCTGTTTTTT.

V usage is TRBV29-1 and J usage is TRBJ1-3; D uncertain. With 4 bases removed from V and 7 bases from J, the gap between germline ends came to 8 bases. This CDR3 region has 11 residues. CDR1 is SQVTM, CDR2 ANQGSEA, per germline. CDR3 sequence: CSVGLGNTIYF. CDR3 nucleotide sequence: TGCAGCGTTGGGCTGGGCAACACCATATATTTT.

The chain combines TRBV7-8 with TRBJ1-2; 10 nucleotides match TRBD1. The CDR3 consists of 15 residues. With 5 bases clipped from V and 2 bases from J, the junction kept 5 bases outside the gene matches. The germline V gene has CDR1 SGHVS and CDR2 FQNEAQ. This chain's CDR3 is CASSPGQGRNYGYTF. The DNA of the CDR3 is TGTGCCAGCAGCCCGGGACAGGGGAGAAACTATGGCTACACCTTC.

This clone was seen a single time. Being one base from a much bigger clone, this may be a read error. The genes are TRBV9 and TRBJ2-3; D call uncertain. The V end was cut by 2 bases, the J end by 3 bases, with 10 bases between. This CDR3 region has 14 residues. Germline V CDR1 and CDR2: SGDLS, YYNGEE. The chain's CDR3 is CASSVAPATDTQYF. CDR3 nucleotides: TGTGCCAGCAGCGTCGCCCCAGCGACAGATACGCAGTATTTT.